A single sample is the source of the 29 T cell receptor beta chains below, sequenced in a study of early T cells in non-severe SARS-CoV-2 infection. Using its own MiXCR run on the 5' RACE reads, TCRdb lists one record per CDR3 protein. The sample lists roughly 66,000 distinct CDR3 sequences, over 8% occurring once. Sequenced sample: whole blood. The receptors come from an adult who was a healthcare worker with PCR-confirmed SARS-CoV-2 infection or an uninfected control (not recorded which).

This clonotype occurred many times. This CDR3 is CASSPLGGSKGGQPQHF. CDR3 sequence (DNA): TGTGCCAGCTCACCACTTGGGGGGAGTAAAGGAGGGCAGCCCCAGCATTTT. The genes are TRBV18 and TRBJ1-5; D is perhaps TRBD1 (5 bases). The V and J ends lost 1 base and 7 bases respectively, with 20 bases between them. There are 17 residues in the CDR3. The germline CDR1 and CDR2 sequences are KGHSH and LQKENI. The entire variable domain, with the rest obtained from reference TRBV18 and TRBJ1-5, is as follows: NAGVMQNPRHLVRRRGQEARLRCSPMKGHSHVYWYRQLPEEGLKFMVYLQKENIIDESGMPKERFSAEFPKEGPSILRIQQVVRGDSAAYFCASSPLGGSKGGQPQHFGDGTRLSIL.

The V gene is TRBV5-1, the J gene TRBJ2-3; perhaps TRBD2 as D (7 bases). Germline V gene data show CDR1 as SGHRS and CDR2 as YFSETQ. The CDR3 extends over 15 amino acids. The V gene lost 0 bases and the J gene lost 4 bases, with 12 bases spanning the gap. The CDR3 is CASSLDTGRADTQYF. CDR3 bases: TGCGCCAGCAGCTTGGATACAGGGAGGGCAGATACGCAGTATTTT.

This clonotype was found a few times. V usage is TRBV10-2 and J usage is TRBJ2-3; 12 bases are a match to TRBD2. The CDR3 length is 14 residues. V shed 7 bases, J shed 7 bases, and the junction held 6 bases outside the gene matches. Germline CDR1 is WSHSY and CDR2 is SAAADI. The CDR3 here is CASNLAGGPNTQYF. The CDR3 DNA sequence: TGCGCCAGCAACCTAGCGGGAGGGCCGAATACGCAGTATTTT.

Many counts were recorded for this clonotype. The chain is built from TRBV29-1 and TRBJ1-2; the match to TRBD1 covers 10 bases. Unmatched junction bases numbered 7, after V lost 6 bases and J lost 6 bases. The CDR3 length is 13 residues. Germline CDR1 is SQVTM and CDR2 is ANQGSEA. In nucleotides, the CDR3 is TGCAGCGTCCACCTGACAGGGGGCGATGGCTACACCTTC. This gives the protein CSVHLTGGDGYTF.

The genes are TRBV6-6 and TRBJ2-2, with TRBD1 identical over 8 bases. With 6 bases clipped from V and 3 bases from J, the junction kept 6 bases outside the gene matches. This CDR3 has 15 residues. Looked up from germline, CDR1 is MNHNY and CDR2 is SVGAGI (reference sequence). CDR3 nucleotides: TGTGCCAGCAGCATCGACAGGGGCGACACCGGGGAGCTGTTTTTT. It encodes CASSIDRGDTGELFF.

This clonotype occurred a few times. DNA of the CDR3: TGTGCCAGCAGCCGCTACAATGGCTACACCTTC. Translating it yields CASSRYNGYTF. The chain links TRBV5-6 to TRBJ1-2, with unresolved D. In germline, CDR1 is SGHDT, CDR2 YYEEEE. Trimming left V 4 bases short and J 6 bases short, with 7 bases between. CDR3 length equals 11 residues.

This clonotype occurred many times. This rearrangement joins TRBV5-4 to TRBJ2-7; 9 positions match TRBD1. The CDR3 has 15 amino acids. Germline CDR1 and CDR2: SGHNT and YYREEE (reference sequence). Trimming removed 0 bases from V and 2 bases from J; junction bases left unmatched: 3. In DNA form, the CDR3 reads TGTGCCAGCAGCTTGGACAGGGGGCAAACCTACGAGCAGTACTTC. Protein product: CASSLDRGQTYEQYF. Full variable domain (remainder filled in from reference TRBV5-4 and TRBJ2-7): ETGVTQSPTHLIKTRGQQVTLRCSSQSGHNTVSWYQQALGQGPQFIFQYYREEENGRGNFPPRFSGLQFPNYSSELNVNALELDDSALYLCASSLDRGQTYEQYFGPGTRLTVT.

The table lists this clonotype with a few counts. The chain links TRBV5-4 to TRBJ2-1, with D perhaps matching TRBD1 or TRBD2 (5 bases each). V lost 2 bases, J lost 4 bases, and 13 bases lay in between. Germline V gene data show CDR1 as SGHNT and CDR2 as YYREEE (reference sequence). This CDR3 contains 15 residues. The CDR3 sequence is CASSLEGQGYNEQFF. The CDR3 coding sequence is TGTGCCAGCAGCTTAGAGGGGCAGGGTTACAATGAGCAGTTCTTC.

In DNA form, the CDR3 reads TGCGCCAGCAGCCAAGGATTGGCAGTACAAGAGACCCAGTACTTC. This codes for CASSQGLAVQETQYF. This chain uses TRBV4-3 with TRBJ2-5; no clear D. Germline V gene data show CDR1 as LGHNA and CDR2 as YSLEER. This CDR3 comprises 15 residues. V lost 1 base to trimming and J lost 2 bases, with 11 bases between them.

V and J are TRBV10-3 and TRBJ1-2; D is perhaps TRBD1 (5 bases). Germline V gene lookup returns CDR1 ENHRY and CDR2 SYGVKD. Deletions cut 5 bases from V and 8 bases from J, with 18 bases between. The CDR3 contains 14 residues. The CDR3 DNA is TGTGCCATCAGTCATTCGGACGGGACGGGAGGCTACACCTTC. It encodes CAISHSDGTGGYTF.

This clonotype has a handful of counts. This chain connects TRBV10-3 to TRBJ1-4; no firm D call. This CDR3 has 15 amino acids. With 3 bases removed from V and 4 bases from J, the gap between germline ends came to 12 bases. Germline CDR1 and CDR2: ENHRY and SYGVKD. CDR3 protein: CAISEVIGINEKLFF. The CDR3 DNA sequence: TGTGCCATCAGTGAAGTGATAGGGATTAATGAAAAACTGTTTTTT.

This clonotype was recorded a few times. This chain uses TRBV7-8 with TRBJ2-1; D not certain. Trimming pared 5 bases from V and 15 bases from J, leaving 5 bases between. This CDR3 is built from 8 residues. The germline V gene has CDR1 SGHVS and CDR2 FQNEAQ. The CDR3: CASSPAFF. The CDR3 coding sequence is TGTGCCAGCAGCCCCGCGTTCTTC.

This clonotype ranks as medium-sized (0.01 to 0.1%). V usage is TRBV20-1 and J usage is TRBJ2-4, with TRBD2 matching over 9 bases. This CDR3 has 13 residues. The V gene's germline CDR1 is DFQATT and CDR2 SNEGSKA (reference sequence). Trimming removed 5 bases from V and 7 bases from J; junction bases left unmatched: 6. The chain's CDR3 is CSAPTSGGNIQYF. As DNA, the CDR3 is TGCAGTGCTCCGACTAGCGGAGGGAACATTCAGTACTTC.

In this sample, this clonotype turned up many times. V gene TRBV7-2 combines with J gene TRBJ1-6; 7 nucleotides align to TRBD1. The CDR3 loop spans 12 amino acids. Per germline, CDR1 SGHTA and CDR2 FQGNSA. V was pared by 0 bases and J by 14 bases, with 1 base of the junction left unmatched. The CDR3 loop reads CASSLAGTALHF. CDR3 bases: TGTGCCAGCAGCTTAGCAGGGACAGCCCTCCACTTT.

The rearrangement joins TRBV20-1 to TRBJ1-6; the D gene is possibly TRBD1 (6 bases). CDR1 is DFQATT, CDR2 SNEGSKA, per germline (reference sequence). The CDR3 contains 16 residues. Trimming pared 5 bases from V and 1 base from J, leaving 15 bases between. The CDR3 DNA sequence: TGCAGTGCTCCACAGGGTCCTGGTTCCTATAATTCACCCCTCCACTTT. As protein: CSAPQGPGSYNSPLHF.

The chain employs TRBV7-3 and TRBJ2-5, with D perhaps TRBD2 (5 bases). Germline CDR1 and CDR2: SGHTA and FQGTGA. V was cut by 5 bases and J by 1 base, with 14 bases left in between. This CDR3 has 15 residues. CDR3 in amino acids: CASSPLPGFQETQYF. DNA for the CDR3: TGTGCCAGCAGCCCCCTCCCGGGGTTCCAAGAGACCCAGTACTTC.

This clonotype has a handful of counts. The J gene is TRBJ2-1, the V gene TRBV7-3, with 10 bases fitting TRBD1. Germline V lookup: CDR1 SGHTA, CDR2 FQGTGA. This CDR3 has 17 amino acids. J was trimmed by 5 bases and V by 5 bases; bases with no gene match: 12. The CDR3 protein is CASSATGGANRNNEQFF. The CDR3 nucleotides read TGTGCCAGCAGCGCGACAGGGGGCGCAAATCGCAACAATGAGCAGTTCTTC.

The chain links TRBV11-2 to TRBJ2-3, with unresolved D. V lost 1 base and J 11 bases, leaving 10 bases between the germline ends. This CDR3 region has 12 residues. The germline CDR1 and CDR2 sequences are SGHAT and FQNNGV. The CDR3 DNA reads as TGTGCCAGCAGCTTAGCACCCTCTCTGCAGTATTTT. This gives the protein CASSLAPSLQYF. The full variable domain, rest sourced from reference TRBV11-2 and TRBJ2-3, is EAGVAQSPRYKIIEKRQSVAFWCNPISGHATLYWYQQILGQGPKLLIQFQNNGVVDDSQLPKDRFSAERLKGVDSTLKIQPAKLEDSAVYLCASSLAPSLQYFGPGTRLTVL.

This clonotype was seen at least ten times. The CDR3 DNA reads TGCAGTGCTAGGTCTAGCCCGAATACGCAGTATTTT. It yields the protein CSARSSPNTQYF. The chain combines TRBV20-1 with TRBJ2-3; tentatively, D is TRBD2 (5 bases). Per the germline V gene, CDR1 is DFQATT and CDR2 is SNEGSKA (reference sequence). V lost 3 bases and J lost 7, with 11 bases in between. The CDR3 contains 12 residues.

This clonotype was seen many times. The J gene is TRBJ1-3, the V gene TRBV20-1; D perhaps matches TRBD1 (5 bases). Germline V gene sequence: CDR1 DFQATT, CDR2 SNEGSKA (reference sequence). This CDR3 spans 15 amino acids. Trimming stripped 6 bases from V and 5 bases from J, with 20 bases between. CDR3 DNA sequence: TGCAGTGCGGAACCCTTTGAGGGGCCTCGAAACACCATATATTTT. Protein product: CSAEPFEGPRNTIYF.

The V and J genes are TRBV1 and TRBJ2-3; TRBD2 reflects the table's D call only, with no check against the DNA. TRBV1 is marked as a pseudogene. This CDR3 has 15 amino acids. CDR3 sequence reads: CTSSHLLAGVDTQYF. The CDR3 nucleotides read TGCACCAGCAGCCACCTACTAGCGGGGGTAGATACGCAGTATTTT.

V usage is TRBV12-3 or TRBV12-4 and J usage is TRBJ2-2, with TRBD1 identical over 7 bases. The V and J ends lost 6 bases and 4 bases, in that order; junction bases with no gene match: 2. The CDR3 has 13 residues. This chain's CDR3 is CASRWTGTGELFF. CDR3 nucleotides: TGTGCCAGCAGATGGACAGGCACCGGGGAGCTGTTTTTT.

The V call is TRBV7-3, the J call TRBJ2-1; D remains unclear. Germline CDR1 reads SGHTA; CDR2 reads FQGTGA. V lost 0 bases to trimming and J lost 6 bases, with 0 bases between them. The CDR3 covers 11 residues. This CDR3 is CASSLTNEQFF. In DNA, the CDR3 is TGTGCCAGCAGCTTAACCAATGAGCAGTTCTTC.

This clonotype was found many times. CDR3 residues: CASGLLGAGEPGRWDRDEQFF. CDR3 DNA sequence: TGTGCTAGTGGTTTGCTAGGGGCAGGAGAGCCGGGACGATGGGATCGGGATGAGCAGTTCTTC. The chain uses TRBV12-5 and TRBJ2-1; D is possibly TRBD1 or TRBD2 (5 bases each). CDR3 length: 21 amino acids. The V gene lost 2 bases and the J gene lost 8 bases, with 34 bases spanning the gap. Germline V lookup: CDR1 LGHNT, CDR2 FRNRAP. The full variable domain, its missing parts supplied by reference TRBV12-5 and TRBJ2-1, is DARVTQTPRHKVTEMGQEVTMRCQPILGHNTVFWYRQTMMQGLELLAYFRNRAPLDDSGMPKDRFSAEMPDATLATLKIQPSEPRDSAVYFCASGLLGAGEPGRWDRDEQFFGPGTRLTVL.

The sample holds a few counts of this clonotype. This chain links TRBV12-3 or TRBV12-4 with TRBJ2-1; D possibly corresponds to TRBD1 (6 bases). The CDR3 is 16 residues long. V was trimmed by 6 bases and J by 5 bases, leaving 20 bases between them. In DNA form, the CDR3 reads TGTGCCAGCAGCCAAAAACAGGGTAAGGGCAACAATGAGCAGTTCTTC. Its translation is CASSQKQGKGNNEQFF.

This clonotype was detected ten times or more. The CDR3 reads CSALSLEGDSDTQYF. The CDR3 DNA follows: TGCAGTGCTCTCAGTTTGGAGGGGGATTCGGATACGCAGTATTTT. The chain links TRBV20-1 to TRBJ2-3; D may correspond to TRBD1 or TRBD2 (6 bases each). Germline CDR1 is DFQATT and CDR2 is SNEGSKA (reference sequence). This CDR3 is 15 amino acids long. The ends were cut back, 5 bases at V and 6 bases at J, with 21 bases in the middle.

The V call is TRBV11-2, the J call TRBJ2-4; 16 bases are shared with TRBD2. The CDR3 consists of 24 residues. V shed 3 bases, J shed 4 bases, and the junction held 24 bases outside the gene matches. The germline V gene has CDR1 SGHAT and CDR2 FQNNGV. CDR3 protein: CASSFTPPGLAGGSTPPRKNIQYF. DNA for the CDR3: TGTGCCAGCAGCTTTACCCCCCCGGGACTAGCGGGAGGGTCTACCCCTCCTCGAAAAAACATTCAGTACTTC.

The chain has TRBV28 and TRBJ2-3; 10 nucleotides agree with TRBD2. This CDR3 spans 16 amino acids. J was trimmed by 3 bases and V by 4 bases; bases with no gene match: 7. Germline CDR1 MDHEN, CDR2 SYDVKM. The CDR3 region is CASSSSGTSVTDTQYF. The CDR3 DNA follows: TGTGCCAGCAGTTCCTCCGGGACTAGCGTTACAGATACGCAGTATTTT. Drawing the rest from reference TRBV28 and TRBJ2-3, the complete variable domain is DVKVTQSSRYLVKRTGEKVFLECVQDMDHENMFWYRQDPGLGLRLIYFSYDVKMKEKGDIPEGYSVSREKKERFSLILESASTNQTSMYLCASSSSGTSVTDTQYFGPGTRLTVL.

Only a few counts were recorded for this clonotype. The gene calls are TRBV4-3 and TRBJ1-1; D possibly corresponds to TRBD1 (6 bases). There are 16 residues in the CDR3. Trimming removed 0 bases at V and 7 bases at J, with 18 bases between. Germline V CDR1 and CDR2: LGHNA, YSLEER. The chain's CDR3 is CASSQDPKQGLVEAFF. Written as DNA, the CDR3 is TGCGCCAGCAGCCAAGATCCAAAACAGGGTCTCGTTGAAGCTTTCTTT.